The 18 T cell receptor beta chains below were found in one sample sequenced in a study of vaccination and CD4 T cells after COVID-19. Their antigens are not known. Treatment given: roughly 10-day PBMC culture with coronavirus spike peptide pools or control peptides (ViraFEST assay). Cultured CD4+ T cells had their DNA profiled by the Oncomine TCR Beta short-read assay. TCRdb re-called the PCR reads with MiXCR, one entry per CDR3 protein. The table records almost 20,000 distinct CDR3 sequences, around 55% of them present only once. The sample was CD4+ T cells from blood, cultured in vitro. The receptors stem from a human donor who had recovered from COVID-19.

V usage is TRBV5-1 and J usage is TRBJ2-5; the D gene is possibly TRBD1 (6 bases). V shed 1 base and J shed 1 base, with 8 bases lying between them. This CDR3 contains 14 residues. CDR1 is SGHRS and CDR2 is YFSETQ in the germline V gene. The CDR3 DNA reads TGCGCCAGCAGCTTGTCAGGGGTCCAAGAGACCCAGTACTTC. Translated, it gives CASSLSGVQETQYF.

The J gene is TRBJ2-3, the V gene TRBV2; 11 bases map to TRBD2. The CDR3 contains 15 residues. V lost 6 bases and J lost 4; bases outside the gene matches: 6. Germline-derived CDR1 and CDR2 are SNHLY and FYNNEI. CDR3 amino acids: CASRRLAGSADTQYF. CDR3 bases: TGTGCCAGCAGGAGACTAGCGGGAAGTGCAGATACGCAGTATTTT.

This clonotype was counted only a few times. The chain uses TRBV5-4 and TRBJ2-7; 9 bases fit TRBD2. The CDR3 runs to 14 residues. Looked up from germline, CDR1 is SGHNT and CDR2 is YYREEE (reference sequence). The ends lost 4 bases at V and 6 bases at J; junction bases unmatched: 8. This CDR3 reads CASSLTSGRREQYF. The CDR3 nucleotides are TGTGCCAGCAGCCTGACTAGCGGACGTCGCGAGCAGTACTTC.

J is TRBJ2-6 and V is TRBV6-4; D is unresolved. V was trimmed by 2 bases and J by 0 bases, leaving 5 bases between them. CDR1 is MRHNA, CDR2 SNTAGT, per germline. CDR3 length equals 15 residues. The CDR3 loop is CASSDRDSGANVLTF. The DNA of the CDR3 is TGTGCCAGCAGTGACAGGGACTCTGGGGCCAACGTCCTGACTTTC.

The rearrangement joins TRBV6-4 to TRBJ1-1; TRBD1 matches 9 bases. The length of the CDR3 is 17 residues. Trimming cost V 5 bases and J 4 bases; bases outside gene matches: 14. Germline V lookup: CDR1 MRHNA, CDR2 SNTAGT. CDR3 DNA sequence: TGTGCCAGCAGTAGGCGTCGGACAGGGGTCGGGATCACTGAAGCTTTCTTT. Its translation is CASSRRRTGVGITEAFF.

In its sample, this clonotype was seen a few times. The rearrangement joins TRBV7-3 to TRBJ1-2, with TRBD1 identical over 9 bases. The CDR3 spans 14 residues. V shed 4 bases, J shed 7 bases, and the junction held 7 bases outside the gene matches. Germline loops: CDR1 SGHTA, CDR2 FQGTGA. The CDR3 DNA reads TGTGCCAGCAGCTCGGGACAGGGATCGTTTGGCTACACCTTC. Amino acids: CASSSGQGSFGYTF.

J is TRBJ2-5 and V is TRBV19, with D unclear. Trimming cost V 4 bases and J 7 bases, with 22 bases left between them. The V gene's germline CDR1 is LNHDA and CDR2 SQIVND (reference sequence). This CDR3 is 16 amino acids long. This CDR3 is CASSTRVHLWGGTQYF. The CDR3 DNA follows: TGTGCCAGTAGTACCCGGGTTCACCTTTGGGGTGGGACCCAGTACTTC.

This sequence joins TRBV28 and TRBJ2-7, with 11 bases lining up with TRBD2. V lost 5 bases, J lost 4 bases, and 10 bases stayed unmatched. This CDR3 has 16 amino acids. Germline loops: CDR1 MDHEN, CDR2 SYDVKM. The CDR3 coding sequence is TGTGCCAGCAGTGCATTCGGGACTAGCGGAGGTTACGAGCAGTACTTC. This gives the protein CASSAFGTSGGYEQYF.

The table lists this clonotype with a few counts. V and J are TRBV6-5 and TRBJ2-1, with D perhaps being TRBD1 or TRBD2 (5 bases each). Germline CDR1 reads MNHEY; CDR2 reads SVGAGI. V was shortened by 2 bases and J by 6 bases, with 11 bases between the two germline ends. The CDR3 is 14 amino acids. DNA for the CDR3: TGTGCCAGCAGTTACGGGGGATGGGGCAATGAGCAGTTCTTC. Translated: CASSYGGWGNEQFF.

The V and J genes are TRBV7-3 and TRBJ1-1, with D perhaps TRBD1 (6 bases). V lost 3 bases, J lost 1 base, and 9 bases lay in between. From germline, CDR1 is SGHTA and CDR2 FQGTGA. The CDR3 has 14 amino acids. The CDR3 DNA reads as TGTGCCAGCAGCTTGGGGGGGCCGAACACTGAAGCTTTCTTT. Its translation is CASSLGGPNTEAFF.

The rearrangement uses TRBV6-5 and TRBJ1-6, with D tentatively TRBD1 (5 bases). CDR1 is MNHEY, CDR2 SVGAGI, per germline. V lost 4 bases and J lost 0, with 10 bases in between. The CDR3 has 16 residues. This CDR3 is CASSWGRSSYNSPLHF. The CDR3, as DNA: TGTGCCAGCAGTTGGGGACGGAGCTCCTATAATTCACCCCTCCACTTT.

V and J are TRBV5-5 and TRBJ1-5; D remains unclear. Germline assignment: CDR1 SGHKS and CDR2 YYEKEE (reference sequence). This CDR3 spans 15 amino acids. V lost 4 bases, J lost 2 bases, and 13 bases lay in between. The CDR3 protein is CASSARVDRNQPQHF. In DNA, the CDR3 is TGTGCCAGCAGCGCGAGGGTTGATCGCAATCAGCCCCAGCATTTT. Looking up the rest from reference TRBV5-5 and TRBJ1-5 gives the full variable domain: DAGVTQSPTHLIKTRGQQVTLRCSPISGHKSVSWYQQVLGQGPQFIFQYYEKEERGRGNFPDRFSARQFPNYSSELNVNALLLGDSALYLCASSARVDRNQPQHFGDGTRLSIL.

This clonotype has more than one count but fewer than ten. The genes are TRBV7-2 and TRBJ1-2; 7 nucleotides match TRBD1. V lost 3 bases to trimming and J lost 3 bases; unmatched junction nucleotides: 4. The CDR3 length is 14 residues. Germline V gene data show CDR1 as SGHTA and CDR2 as FQGNSA. For the CDR3, the DNA is TGTGCCAGCAGCTTCGGTGGACAGGACTATGGCTACACCTTC. Its translation is CASSFGGQDYGYTF. The variable domain in full, completed from reference TRBV7-2 and TRBJ1-2, reads GAGVSQSPSNKVTEKGKDVELRCDPISGHTALYWYRQSLGQGLEFLIYFQGNSAPDKSGLPSDRFSAERTGGSVSTLTIQRTQQEDSAVYLCASSFGGQDYGYTFGSGTRLTVV.

This clonotype was observed a few times. V gene TRBV7-9 combines with J gene TRBJ1-2, with a weak D call TRBD1 (5 bases). Trimming pared 3 bases from V and 7 bases from J, leaving 12 bases between. Looked up from germline, CDR1 is SEHNR and CDR2 is FQNEAQ (reference sequence). The CDR3 contains 13 residues. The CDR3 DNA sequence: TGTGCCAGCAGCTTCTCGGGGGATGGTGGCTACACCTTC. It encodes CASSFSGDGGYTF.

The gene calls are TRBV19 and TRBJ1-5, with D possibly being TRBD1 (5 bases). The ends were cut back, 3 bases at V and 7 bases at J, with 10 bases in the middle. In germline, CDR1 is LNHDA, CDR2 SQIVND (reference sequence). The CDR3 has 13 amino acids. The CDR3 spells CASSIRGFQPQHF. The CDR3 DNA follows: TGTGCCAGTAGTATTCGGGGGTTCCAGCCCCAGCATTTT.

The chain links TRBV29-1 to TRBJ2-3; TRBD1 might be the D (6 bases). V lost 0 bases, J lost 1 base, and 20 bases lay in between. This CDR3 is 18 amino acids long. CDR1 and CDR2 (germline): SQVTM, ANQGSEA. The CDR3 spells CSVEEGQRGILGTDTQYF. The CDR3 bases are TGCAGCGTTGAAGAAGGCCAGAGGGGGATACTAGGCACAGATACGCAGTATTTT.

The chain links TRBV4-1 to TRBJ2-7, with D perhaps matching TRBD2 (5 bases). This CDR3 has 15 residues. CDR1 MGHRA and CDR2 YSYEKL come from the germline V gene. V was cut by 2 bases and J by 3 bases, with 14 bases left in between. CDR3 nucleotides: TGCGCCAGCAGCCAAAATCCGGACTCTAACTACGAGCAGTACTTC. Translating it yields CASSQNPDSNYEQYF.

The rearrangement links TRBV28 to TRBJ1-1, with unresolved D. The CDR3 has 13 amino acids. Germline V gives CDR1 MDHEN, CDR2 SYDVKM. The ends were cut back, 6 bases at V and 6 bases at J, with 14 bases in the middle. In DNA, the CDR3 is TGTGCCAGCAGACCCGGAGGCATCCCTGAAGCTTTCTTT. It specifies CASRPGGIPEAFF.